The 28 T cell receptor beta chains below all came from one sample that was sequenced in a study of radiotherapy plus CTLA-4 blockade in lung cancer. Sequencing used immunoSEQ multiplex PCR; TCRdb keeps in-frame clones, though not all of them. The profile covers 51,000 or so clones, with approximately 76% appearing a single time and 11% taken by the ten largest. This specimen was peripheral blood, taken from a patient treated with radiotherapy plus ipilimumab. The receptor source for this set is a human donor with non-small cell lung cancer who had stable disease on radiotherapy plus ipilimumab.

This clone was seen once. This chain connects TRBV4-1 to TRBJ2-1; 11 nucleotides line up with TRBD1. J gave up 5 bases and V 4 bases, and 7 bases lay outside the gene matches. CDR3 length: 16 amino acids. From germline, CDR1 is MGHRA and CDR2 YSYEKL. CDR3: CASSPTLGQGDNEQFF. CDR3 nucleotides: TGCGCCAGCAGCCCGACATTGGGACAGGGGGACAATGAGCAGTTCTTC.

The chain has TRBV6-1 and TRBJ2-7; possibly TRBD1 for D (8 bases). The CDR3 consists of 14 residues. CDR1 and CDR2 from the germline V gene are MNHNS and SASEGT. V was shortened by 6 bases and J by 4 bases, with 16 bases between the two germline ends. The CDR3 DNA follows: TGTGCCAGCAGACCTGGACAGGGAGGGTACGAGCAGTACTTC. Translation gives CASRPGQGGYEQYF.

This clone was counted once. V and J are TRBV2 and TRBJ2-7; D might be TRBD2 (5 bases). There are 14 residues in the CDR3. Germline values: CDR1 SNHLY, CDR2 FYNNEI. V lost 3 bases to trimming and J lost 3 bases, with 12 bases between them. The CDR3 coding sequence is TGTGCCAGCAGTGATTCGCTAGCCTACTACGAGCAGTACGTC. Protein product: CASSDSLAYYEQYV.

The V call is TRBV5-1, the J call TRBJ1-2; a possible D gene is TRBD1 (5 bases). The CDR3 totals 11 residues. Germline-derived CDR1 and CDR2 are SGHRS and YFSETQ. V dropped 4 bases and J dropped 6 bases, with 7 bases sitting between them. The CDR3 sequence is CASSRDHGYTF. In nucleotides, the CDR3 is TGCGCCAGCAGCCGGGACCATGGCTACACCTTC.

The chain carries TRBV28 and TRBJ1-1; 7 nucleotides agree with TRBD1. Trimming removed 3 bases from V and 7 bases from J; junction bases left unmatched: 5. Per germline, CDR1 MDHEN and CDR2 SYDVKM. The CDR3 loop spans 13 amino acids. The CDR3 loop reads CASSFDRAVEAFF. CDR3 DNA: TGTGCCAGCAGTTTCGACAGGGCTGTTGAAGCTTTCTTT.

With regard to this clone: The junction departs from germline at one end; a sequencing error may be responsible. The same CDR3 also results from other DNA sequences found in this sample. The gene calls are TRBV27 and TRBJ1-2, with 9 bases lining up with TRBD1. CDR1 and CDR2 (germline): MNHEY, SMNVEV (reference sequence). CDR3 length: 15 amino acids. As DNA, the CDR3 is TGTGCCAGCAGTTTAGTCACAGGGGGCTTCTATGGCTATACCTTC. Encoded protein: CASSLVTGGFYGYTF.

Only one count was recorded for this clone. The chain has TRBV11-3 and TRBJ2-5; possibly TRBD2 for D (5 bases). The germline CDR1 and CDR2 sequences are SGHNT and YENEEA. This CDR3 has 15 amino acids. The V and J ends lost 5 bases and 10 bases respectively, with 23 bases between them. CDR3 sequence (DNA): TGTGCCAGCAGCCCCGCAGCCGGGCCAGCCAGCGGCCAGTACTTC. Amino acids: CASSPAAGPASGQYF.

The chain joins TRBV6-1 to TRBJ2-5; maybe TRBD2 (6 bases). Trimming pared 4 bases from V and 1 base from J, leaving 16 bases between. The CDR3 covers 16 residues. From germline, CDR1 is MNHNS and CDR2 SASEGT. The CDR3: CASSGRDSRIQETQYF. DNA of the CDR3: TGTGCCAGCAGTGGGAGGGACTCTCGAATCCAAGAGACCCAGTACTTC.

This chain connects TRBV15 to TRBJ1-2; a possible D gene is TRBD1 (5 bases). Germline CDR1 LNHNV, CDR2 YYDKDF (reference sequence). The germline V and J ends were trimmed by 5 bases and 7 bases, with 20 bases remaining between them. The CDR3 extends over 15 amino acids. CDR3 nucleotide sequence: TGTGCCACCAGCCAAAGGGCAGGGTGGGGAGGTGGCTACACCTTC. Translating gives CATSQRAGWGGGYTF.

The chain uses TRBV2 and TRBJ1-1; D uncertain. Germline CDR1 SNHLY, CDR2 FYNNEI. The CDR3 contains 18 residues. Trimming removed 6 bases at V and 0 bases at J, with 23 bases between. CDR3 coding DNA: TGTGCCAGCAGCGATTTCGACACCACCAATCCGATGAACACTGAAGCTTTCTTT. Its protein product is CASSDFDTTNPMNTEAFF.

The rearrangement joins TRBV7-8 to TRBJ2-7; 7 bases agree with TRBD2. V was pared by 1 base and J by 6 bases, with 3 bases of the junction left unmatched. The CDR3 extends over 13 amino acids. Germline CDR1 reads SGHVS; CDR2 reads FQNEAQ. The DNA of the CDR3 is TGTGCCAGCAGCTTAGATAAGCGGGGCGAGCAGTACTTC. This translates into CASSLDKRGEQYF.

This chain connects TRBV5-6 to TRBJ2-7; a possible D gene is TRBD1 (6 bases). Germline CDR1 SGHDT, CDR2 YYEEEE. V was clipped by 6 bases and J by 4 bases, with 17 bases between them. The CDR3 runs 14 residues. The CDR3 spells CASTAKTGFYEQYF. The CDR3 nucleotides are TGTGCCAGCACCGCAAAAACAGGGTTTTACGAGCAGTACTTC.

The V gene is TRBV19, the J gene TRBJ1-5, with D uncertain. V was trimmed by 7 bases and J by 5 bases, leaving 9 bases between them. CDR3 length equals 12 residues. Germline V gene lookup returns CDR1 LNHDA and CDR2 SQIVND (reference sequence). The CDR3 region is CASKRQDQPQHF. The CDR3 DNA is TGTGCCAGTAAGAGGCAAGATCAGCCCCAGCATTTT.

V is TRBV9 and J is TRBJ1-1; 8 nucleotides line up with TRBD1. The CDR3 totals 17 residues. With 4 bases clipped from V and 5 bases from J, the junction kept 16 bases outside the gene matches. Germline V lookup: CDR1 SGDLS, CDR2 YYNGEE. Written as DNA, the CDR3 is TGTGCCAGCAGCCCAGACCCCAGGGGGCGGTGGTTGACTGAAGCTTTCTTT. Protein: CASSPDPRGRWLTEAFF.

CDR3 DNA: TGTGCCAGCTGGACAGGGCCATATGGAGGAAACACCATATATTTT. Its protein is CASWTGPYGGNTIYF. This sequence joins TRBV19 and TRBJ1-3; 8 nucleotides line up with TRBD1. Unmatched junction bases numbered 11, after V lost 9 bases and J lost 4 bases. CDR3 length: 15 amino acids. Germline values: CDR1 LNHDA, CDR2 SQIVND (reference sequence).

The J gene is TRBJ2-1, the V gene TRBV10-1, with 8 nucleotides matching TRBD2. V lost 2 bases to trimming and J lost 3 bases; unmatched junction nucleotides: 3. Germline-derived CDR1 and CDR2 are WNHNN and SYGVQD (reference sequence). This CDR3 has 15 residues. Written as DNA, the CDR3 is TGCGCCAGCAGTGAGCCCAGCGGGGGCTACAATGAGCAGTTCTTC. The encoded protein is CASSEPSGGYNEQFF.

The V call is TRBV28, the J call TRBJ2-3; TRBD1 is a possible D gene (5 bases). Germline V lookup: CDR1 MDHEN, CDR2 SYDVKM. V was clipped by 6 bases and J by 0 bases, with 13 bases between them. The length of the CDR3 is 15 residues. CDR3 DNA sequence: TGTGCCAGCAGCCCAGACAGTATGAGCACAGATACGCAGTATTTT. It yields the protein CASSPDSMSTDTQYF.

The rearrangement links TRBV6-1 to TRBJ2-7; D is unclear. This CDR3 comprises 12 residues. Germline CDR1 is MNHNS and CDR2 is SASEGT. Between the trimmed V and J ends, which lost 2 bases and 3 bases, there was a span of 5 bases. The CDR3 reads CASSERSYEQYV. CDR3 DNA sequence: TGTGCCAGCAGTGAACGGAGCTACGAGCAGTACGTC.

CDR3: CASSSWRGGDTGELFF. CDR3 coding DNA: TGTGCCAGTAGTAGCTGGAGGGGTGGGGACACCGGGGAGCTGTTTTTT. The chain recombines TRBV19 with TRBJ2-2, with D possibly being TRBD2 (6 bases). The CDR3 length is 16 residues. Trimming stripped 4 bases from V and 3 bases from J, with 15 bases between. The germline gives CDR1 LNHDA, CDR2 SQIVND (reference sequence).

The gene calls are TRBV7-7 and TRBJ2-5; tentative D call: TRBD1 (6 bases). The CDR3 is 15 amino acids. The V gene's germline CDR1 is SSHAT and CDR2 FNYEAQ (reference sequence). Trimming shortened V by 4 bases and J by 1 base, and 13 bases separated the two germline ends. The CDR3 here is CASSSYLTGQETQYF. The CDR3 nucleotides are TGTGCCAGCAGCTCCTACTTGACAGGCCAAGAGACCCAGTACTTC.

The chain links TRBV6-5 to TRBJ1-1; TRBD1 matches at 7 bases. The CDR3 spans 11 residues. The V gene's germline CDR1 is MNHEY and CDR2 SVGAGI. V lost 6 bases and J lost 9; bases outside the gene matches: 4. CDR3: CASRRQGKAFF. In DNA, the CDR3 is TGTGCCAGCAGGAGACAGGGTAAAGCTTTCTTT.

The gene calls are TRBV6-4 and TRBJ1-2, with D perhaps matching TRBD1 (5 bases). Germline V gene data show CDR1 as MRHNA and CDR2 as SNTAGT. Between the trimmed V and J ends, which lost 4 bases and 6 bases, there was a span of 18 bases. The CDR3 extends over 15 amino acids. CDR3 nucleotides: TGTGCCAGCAGTGCCGGGACTCCGACACGGGATGGCTACACCTTC. Translation gives CASSAGTPTRDGYTF.

The chain links TRBV11-2 to TRBJ1-1; TRBD1 is a possible D gene (6 bases). Germline CDR1 is SGHAT and CDR2 is FQNNGV. V was shortened by 2 bases and J by 2 bases, with 9 bases between the two germline ends. CDR3 length equals 14 residues. The CDR3 spells CASSLRTVNTEAFF. The CDR3 nucleotides are TGTGCCAGCAGCTTAAGGACAGTCAACACTGAAGCTTTCTTT.

This chain links TRBV7-2 with TRBJ2-4; D ambiguous. The CDR3 is made up of 16 amino acids. Germline V gene lookup returns CDR1 SGHTA and CDR2 FQGNSA. V was cut by 5 bases and J by 1 base, with 15 bases left in between. In DNA form, the CDR3 reads TGTGCCAGCAGCCGTAACTCGGATCTCGCCAAAAACATTCAGTACTTC. Its protein product is CASSRNSDLAKNIQYF.

The V and J genes are TRBV7-6 and TRBJ1-3; D is ambiguous. Germline V gene sequence: CDR1 SGHVS, CDR2 FNYEAQ. The V and J ends lost 1 base and 4 bases respectively, with 11 bases between them. The CDR3 is 15 residues long. CDR3 residues: CASSLGMSAGNTIYF. In DNA form, the CDR3 reads TGTGCCAGCAGCTTAGGGATGTCGGCCGGAAACACCATATATTTT.

Regarding this clone: Other DNA sequences in this specimen translate into the identical CDR3. The genes are TRBV20-1 and TRBJ1-2; no clear D. Per the germline V gene, CDR1 is DFQATT and CDR2 is SNEGSKA (reference sequence). Trimming took off 0 bases at V and 5 bases at J, with 4 bases between the two ends. The CDR3 is made up of 11 amino acids. The CDR3 coding sequence is TGCAGTGCTAGAGACAGTTATGGCTACACCTTC. Translating gives CSARDSYGYTF.

The rearrangement links TRBV5-6 to TRBJ2-1; the match to TRBD2 covers 9 bases. Germline values: CDR1 SGHDT, CDR2 YYEEEE. The length of the CDR3 is 14 residues. V dropped 3 bases and J dropped 7; count of bases not matched to a gene: 5. The CDR3 region has the DNA TGTGCCAGCAGCTATTGGACTAGCGCTAATGAGCAGTTCTTC. Translation: CASSYWTSANEQFF.

As to this clone: Other DNA sequences in this sample translate to the same CDR3. The chain carries TRBV25-1 and TRBJ2-2; tentative D call: TRBD1 (6 bases). The CDR3 totals 15 residues. The V and J ends lost 5 bases and 0 bases respectively, with 10 bases between them. CDR1 and CDR2 (germline): MGHDK, SYGVNS. DNA of the CDR3: TGTGCCAGCAGTCCGCGACAGGCGAACACCGGGGAGCTGTTTTTT. It specifies CASSPRQANTGELFF.